This entry features one T cell receptor beta chain sequence. The data originate from a study of blood T cell repertoires in COVID-19. About the research overall: PBMCs, B-cell-depleted T cells, or T cells were the source of the cDNA or gDNA that made up the material.

V lost 5 bases and J lost 2; bases outside the gene matches: 7. The CDR3 sequence is 17 residues long. CDR1 is SGHAT, CDR2 FQNNGV, per germline. Seattle cases were enrolled at active infection and followed longitudinally. Only in-frame clones appear in the TCRdb table, and some are missing; sequencing was by immunoSEQ multiplex PCR. Among some 150,000 clones listed, under 90% were seen once. The J gene is TRBJ2-3, the V gene TRBV11-2, with TRBD2 identical over 13 bases. The sequence was obtained from a woman in her 70s with COVID-19, enrolled during active disease. The sequenced sample was peripheral blood. The CDR3 loop is CASSLRTSGSNTDTQYF. CDR3 sequence (DNA): TGTGCCAGCAGCCTGAGGACTAGCGGGAGTAACACAGATACGCAGTATTTT.